Below, 28 T cell receptor beta chains from the same sample are listed, as sequenced in a study of post-analysis software for immune sequencing data. The TCR beta cDNA libraries carried unique molecular identifiers. In TCRdb, the PCR reads were re-called with MiXCR into one record per CDR3 protein. The sample shows 380,000 or so distinct CDR3 sequences, roughly 36% of them seen only once. Study-level results: Compared with controls, patients had more of about 5 TRBV segments, including TRBV5-6, TRBV5-1 and TRBV20-1.

Their cognate antigens are unknown. The sequenced material came from blood. The receptors were sampled from a girl aged 5-17 years with multiple sclerosis.

The chain combines TRBV12-3 or TRBV12-4 with TRBJ2-1, with 9 positions matching TRBD2. The CDR3 sequence is 13 residues long. V was pared by 10 bases and J by 4 bases, with 5 bases of the junction left unmatched. The chain's CDR3 is CAIAGGPYNEQFF. CDR3 coding DNA: TGTGCCATTGCGGGGGGGCCGTACAATGAGCAGTTCTTC.

The chain uses TRBV10-3 and TRBJ2-3, with no clear D. The germline gives CDR1 ENHRY, CDR2 SYGVKD. Trimming left V 7 bases short and J 0 bases short, with 11 bases between. The length of the CDR3 is 14 residues. The CDR3 here is CAIMEQPSTDTQYF. In DNA, the CDR3 is TGTGCCATCATGGAACAGCCCAGCACAGATACGCAGTATTTT.

This rearrangement joins TRBV13 to TRBJ2-7; no firm D call. The CDR3 contains 15 residues. V was cut by 4 bases and J by 1 base, with 14 bases left in between. CDR1 PRHDT and CDR2 FYEKMQ come from the germline V gene (reference sequence). CDR3 bases: TGTGCCAGCAGCTCCGGCGGTGACTGGTCCTACGAGCAGTACTTC. The encoded protein is CASSSGGDWSYEQYF. The full variable domain, with the rest looked up from reference TRBV13 and TRBJ2-7, is AAGVIQSPRHLIKEKRETATLKCYPIPRHDTVYWYQQGPGQDPQFLISFYEKMQSDKGSIPDRFSAQQFSDYHSELNMSSLELGDSALYFCASSSGGDWSYEQYFGPGTRLTVT.

V is TRBV20-1 and J is TRBJ1-2; TRBD1 matches 9 bases. This CDR3 has 14 amino acids. CDR1 is DFQATT and CDR2 is SNEGSKA in the germline V gene (reference sequence). The ends lost 3 bases at V and 2 bases at J; junction bases unmatched: 4. In DNA form, the CDR3 reads TGCAGTGCTAGGCCGACAGGGGGAAACTATGGCTACACCTTC. It specifies CSARPTGGNYGYTF.

This clonotype was seen repeatedly, ten times or more. The chain links TRBV5-1 to TRBJ2-4, with 7 bases identical to TRBD2. From germline, CDR1 is SGHRS and CDR2 YFSETQ. The J segment lost 2 bases and the V segment lost 5 bases, leaving 7 bases of the junction unmatched. The CDR3 extends over 15 amino acids. In nucleotides, the CDR3 is TGCGCCAGCAGTGAACTCGGGACTACCAAAAACATTCAGTACTTC. It is translated as CASSELGTTKNIQYF.

A few counts support this clonotype. The chain couples TRBV4-1 to TRBJ2-1; 12 bases are a match to TRBD2. This CDR3 comprises 21 residues. CDR1 is MGHRA, CDR2 YSYEKL, per germline. V shed 0 bases, J shed 7 bases, and the junction held 19 bases outside the gene matches. CDR3 residues: CASSQDPPGASGGALRNEQFF. CDR3 nucleotide sequence: TGCGCCAGCAGCCAAGATCCGCCGGGGGCTAGCGGGGGGGCGTTACGTAATGAGCAGTTCTTC.

This sequence joins TRBV7-8 and TRBJ2-1; 15 bases are shared with TRBD2. V trimming: 3 bases; J trimming: 2 bases; junction bases outside the gene matches: 5. The CDR3 runs to 18 residues. Germline V gives CDR1 SGHVS, CDR2 FQNEAQ. The CDR3 sequence: CASSFVGLAGGTYNEQFF. CDR3 sequence (DNA): TGTGCCAGCAGCTTCGTGGGACTAGCGGGGGGTACCTACAATGAGCAGTTCTTC.

This clonotype showed up just a few times. The chain combines TRBV20-1 with TRBJ2-7, with 7 bases that match TRBD2. V was clipped by 6 bases and J by 3 bases; unmatched bases: 11. Germline V gene lookup returns CDR1 DFQATT and CDR2 SNEGSKA (reference sequence). This CDR3 is built from 14 residues. CDR3: CSAGPGTNLYEQYF. CDR3 nucleotide sequence: TGCAGTGCCGGTCCCGGGACTAACCTCTACGAGCAGTACTTC.

This clonotype was found a few times. The rearrangement links TRBV9 to TRBJ1-2; a possible D gene is TRBD1 (6 bases). CDR3 length: 14 amino acids. The ends were cut back, 4 bases at V and 3 bases at J, with 13 bases in the middle. CDR1 and CDR2 from the germline V gene are SGDLS and YYNGEE. The CDR3 sequence: CASSPQGIDYGYTF. CDR3 in DNA: TGTGCCAGCAGCCCACAGGGAATAGACTATGGCTACACCTTC.

Worth noting for this clonotype: One junction end disagrees with the germline gene, perhaps due to a read error. The J gene is TRBJ2-3, the V gene TRBV5-1, with 7 bases lining up with TRBD2. The CDR3 is made up of 14 amino acids. The germline V gene has CDR1 SGHRS and CDR2 YFSETQ. The CDR3 sequence: CASTAGEGTDMQYF. The DNA for the CDR3 is TGCGCCAGCACTGCGGGGGAAGGCACAGATATGCAGTATTTT.

This clonotype was seen a few times. The V gene is TRBV6-1, the J gene TRBJ1-1, with TRBD1 as a possible D gene (6 bases). The CDR3 is 14 residues long. The germline V gene encodes CDR1 MNHNS and CDR2 SASEGT. The V end lost 5 bases, the J end lost 6 bases, and 16 bases lay between the germline ends. CDR3: CASSLYREAAEAFF. DNA for the CDR3: TGTGCCAGCAGTCTCTACAGGGAGGCGGCTGAAGCTTTCTTT.

This chain connects TRBV10-3 to TRBJ2-5; 9 bases line up with TRBD1. Germline assignment: CDR1 ENHRY and CDR2 SYGVKD. The CDR3 loop spans 14 amino acids. With 10 bases clipped from V and 2 bases from J, the junction kept 8 bases outside the gene matches. The CDR3 loop is CATKRGTGQETQYF. CDR3 nucleotides: TGTGCCACCAAAAGAGGGACAGGGCAAGAGACCCAGTACTTC.

The chain has TRBV6-1 and TRBJ2-1; D gene ambiguous. In germline, CDR1 is MNHNS, CDR2 SASEGT. CDR3 length equals 13 residues. V shed 4 bases and J shed 6 bases, with 10 bases lying between them. The CDR3, as DNA: TGTGCCAGCAGTGTAGTACACCGCAATGAGCAGTTCTTC. Protein sequence: CASSVVHRNEQFF.

Of note for this clonotype: A much larger clone differs by one base, so this may be a read error. The genes are TRBV5-6 and TRBJ2-3; D is possibly TRBD2 (5 bases). Trimming took off 3 bases at V and 5 bases at J, with 28 bases between the two ends. This CDR3 is 19 amino acids long. Per the germline V gene, CDR1 is SGHDT and CDR2 is YYEEEE. This CDR3 is CASSWRPGRARVLRDTQYF. The CDR3 DNA follows: TGTGCCAGCAGCTGGAGGCCCGGGCGGGCCCGGGTCCTCCGAGATACGCAGTATTTT.

CDR3 protein: CSVVAGLYGYTF. The CDR3, as DNA: TGCAGCGTTGTGGCAGGGTTGTATGGCTACACCTTC. This chain joins TRBV29-1 and TRBJ1-2, with D possibly matching TRBD1 (5 bases). Germline CDR1 reads SQVTM; CDR2 reads ANQGSEA. Trimming removed 4 bases from V and 5 bases from J, with 11 bases in between. The CDR3 extends over 12 amino acids.

About this clonotype itself: One junction end disagrees with the germline gene, perhaps due to a read error. This chain uses TRBV4-2 with TRBJ2-7; TRBD2 matches at 9 bases. The DNA matches TRBJ2-5 better at its end, which makes the J call doubtful. Germline-derived CDR1 and CDR2 are LGHNA and YNFKEQ. The CDR3 length is 18 residues. The CDR3 is CASSQDWVASGDQKTQYF. DNA for the CDR3: TGTGCCAGCAGCCAAGATTGGGTGGCTAGCGGGGACCAAAAGACCCAGTACTTC.

As for this clonotype: A clone one base away is much larger, so this may be a read error. The rearrangement uses TRBV11-2 and TRBJ2-3; 8 positions agree with TRBD1. The CDR3 is made up of 15 amino acids. From germline, CDR1 is SGHAT and CDR2 FQNNGV. The CDR3: CASSLSRGQVDAQYF. CDR3 DNA: TGTGCCAGCAGCTTGAGCAGGGGGCAGGTAGATGCGCAGTATTTT.

About this clonotype itself: A read error may account for a junction end that differs from germline. J is TRBJ2-5 and V is TRBV6-2 or TRBV6-3, with D maybe TRBD2 (6 bases). CDR1 and CDR2 (germline): MNHEY, SVGEGT. The CDR3 runs 14 residues. Here the CDR3 reads CASTPGGVEEAQYF. The CDR3, as DNA: TGTGCCAGCACCCCTGGCGGGGTGGAAGAGGCCCAGTACTTC.

This clonotype was counted between two and nine times. V and J are TRBV20-1 and TRBJ1-2; 9 bases are shared with TRBD1. The CDR3 covers 14 residues. The germline gives CDR1 DFQATT, CDR2 SNEGSKA (reference sequence). V lost 6 bases, J lost 6 bases, and 11 bases stayed unmatched. CDR3 protein: CSAKGTGQGNGYTF. The CDR3 DNA sequence: TGCAGTGCAAAGGGAACGGGACAGGGTAATGGCTACACCTTC.

This clonotype was seen a handful of times. J is TRBJ2-1 and V is TRBV20-1; 13 bases line up with TRBD2. V gave up 0 bases and J gave up 7 bases; unmatched junction bases: 6. This CDR3 comprises 16 residues. CDR1 is DFQATT and CDR2 is SNEGSKA in the germline V gene (reference sequence). CDR3 sequence: CSARELAGGRINEQFF. CDR3 sequence (DNA): TGCAGTGCTAGAGAACTAGCGGGGGGGCGTATAAATGAGCAGTTCTTC.

The rearrangement links TRBV15 to TRBJ2-5, with 13 positions matching TRBD2. The germline V gene has CDR1 LNHNV and CDR2 YYDKDF (reference sequence). The CDR3 has 16 residues. J was trimmed by 4 bases and V by 1 base; bases with no gene match: 3. The CDR3 sequence is CATSRGTSGGPETQYF. The CDR3 nucleotides read TGTGCCACCAGCAGAGGGACTAGCGGGGGTCCAGAGACCCAGTACTTC.

This clonotype was found a few times. V and J are TRBV7-3 and TRBJ2-2; the D is unclear. Germline assignment: CDR1 SGHTA and CDR2 FQGTGA. The V end lost 0 bases, the J end lost 5 bases, and 7 bases lay between the germline ends. The CDR3 has 14 residues. Here the CDR3 DNA reads TGTGCCAGCAGCTTAACCTCCACTACCGGGGAGCTGTTTTTT. It encodes CASSLTSTTGELFF.

This sequence joins TRBV6-2 or TRBV6-3 and TRBJ2-1; D not resolved. In germline, CDR1 is MNHEY, CDR2 SVGEGT. Trimming cost V 8 bases and J 0 bases, with 11 bases left between them. The CDR3 spans 14 residues. Here the CDR3 DNA reads TGTGCCAGCGGAAGACAAACCTCCTACAATGAGCAGTTCTTC. Translation: CASGRQTSYNEQFF.

This chain uses TRBV11-2 with TRBJ1-2; D not certain. The germline CDR1 and CDR2 sequences are SGHAT and FQNNGV. The ends were cut back, 0 bases at V and 5 bases at J, with 4 bases in the middle. The CDR3 has 12 residues. DNA of the CDR3: TGTGCCAGCAGCTTAGAGGCATATGGCTACACCTTC. It translates to CASSLEAYGYTF.

The chain recombines TRBV4-2 with TRBJ2-1; the match to TRBD2 covers 8 bases. The CDR3 runs to 13 residues. Germline lookup yields CDR1 LGHNA and CDR2 YNFKEQ. Unmatched junction bases numbered 7, after V lost 7 bases and J lost 8 bases. The CDR3 sequence: CASISPGGYEQFF. The DNA for the CDR3 is TGTGCCAGCATCTCCCCGGGGGGGTATGAGCAGTTCTTC.

In its sample, this clonotype was seen a few times. The chain uses TRBV20-1 and TRBJ2-3; no definite D call. With 5 bases removed from V and 3 bases from J, the gap between germline ends came to 21 bases. The CDR3 runs to 16 residues. Germline values: CDR1 DFQATT, CDR2 SNEGSKA (reference sequence). The CDR3 here is CSAGPGGSPHTDTQYF. The CDR3 DNA reads TGCAGTGCTGGACCGGGTGGGTCCCCTCATACAGATACGCAGTATTTT.

The rearrangement links TRBV28 to TRBJ2-7; D uncertain. CDR3 length: 17 residues. Trimming took off 7 bases at V and 0 bases at J, with 22 bases between the two ends. Germline V lookup: CDR1 MDHEN, CDR2 SYDVKM. The CDR3 loop reads CASNDLGAPRNSYEQYF. CDR3 nucleotide sequence: TGTGCCAGCAACGACCTCGGTGCGCCGAGGAACTCCTACGAGCAGTACTTC. Complete variable domain (other parts from reference TRBV28 and TRBJ2-7): DVKVTQSSRYLVKRTGEKVFLECVQDMDHENMFWYRQDPGLGLRLIYFSYDVKMKEKGDIPEGYSVSREKKERFSLILESASTNQTSMYLCASNDLGAPRNSYEQYFGPGTRLTVT.

This clonotype showed up just a few times. The gene calls are TRBV7-6 and TRBJ2-7; D is possibly TRBD2 (5 bases). Trimming cost V 1 base and J 2 bases, with 12 bases left between them. The CDR3 runs to 15 residues. Germline V lookup: CDR1 SGHVS, CDR2 FNYEAQ. CDR3 in amino acids: CASSLEAAGTYEQYF. Written as DNA, the CDR3 is TGTGCCAGCAGCTTAGAGGCGGCGGGCACCTACGAGCAGTACTTC.